This T cell receptor (beta chain) comes out of a study of T cell repertoires in cytomegalovirus infection (dated by TCRdb to the late 2010s). A note on the overall study: Recently identified HLA-C-restricted CMV epitopes, whose presentation resists viral immunomodulation, were targeted by peptide stimulations together with well-studied HLA-B-restricted epitopes. Because public TCR beta signatures pointed to carriage of CMV infection together with the matching HLA type, the HLA type of each donor mattered for the analysis.

Sequencing relied on an Illumina HiSeq 1500. TCRdb reworked the public reads: Q25 trimming with fastp, MiXCR clone assembly, productive beta chains retained. A single entry per CDR3 protein holds the most common genes and DNA from its merged rows. This sample gives roughly 730,000 distinct CDR3 sequences in total; 30% to 40% of them show up just once. The ten largest make up 18% of the sample. The sample's treatment or condition label, decoded: in vitro stimulation with specific CMV peptide epitopes to enrich CMV-specific T cells. A note on this clonotype: The antigen it binds to is not known. Per-nucleotide qualities are absent, and no much larger clonotype sits a single base away.

What the authors observed across the whole study: In both this cohort and an independent roughly 350-donor cohort, the cumulative frequency of public TCR beta family members distinguished carriers of CMV infection plus the relevant HLA type. The ex vivo response was dominated by HLA-C-restricted CMV-specific TCR beta clonotypes, which also provided the single most frequent clonotype in two of eight donors.

This TCR came from a human donor in good health (CMV status not recorded). Some clones in this sample may be carry-over from other donors' samples. Here the sequenced sample was cultured PBMCs, taken from culture after CMV antigen stimulation.

The CDR3: CASSETTAGETQYF. The DNA reads TGTGCCAGCAGTGAAACGACTGCAGGGGAGACCCAGTACTTC. The rearranged chain carries TRBV2 and TRBJ2-5; TRBD1 is perhaps the D gene, given 5 matching bases. According to the germline V gene, CDR1 reads SNHLY and CDR2 reads FYNNEI. Its CDR3 holds 14 amino acids, cysteine through phenylalanine. The only DNA kept is the CDR3, 42 bases in frame from the first base. Relative to germline, V is 2 bases shorter and J is 5 bases shorter, with 12 bases between their ends.